A single sample is the source of the 3 T cell receptor beta chains below, sequenced in a study of a mutant IDH1 vaccine in newly diagnosed glioma. Measured with immunoSEQ multiplex PCR; TCRdb has only the in-frame clones, and not every one. Counted here are fewer than 40,000 clones, roughly 74% occurring once; the ten biggest clones make up approximately 5.7%. No antigen has been assigned to these receptors. Indicated time point: week 5, during vaccination. The vaccine gave 300 ug of a 20-mer mutant IDH1 peptide subcutaneously per dose. The starting material was PBMCs, obtained from a glioma patient whose treatment included an IDH1 peptide vaccine. The receptors shown here come from a man aged 40-49 years with glioma.

V is TRBV19 and J is TRBJ2-2, with 12 bases identical to TRBD2. The CDR3 loop spans 17 amino acids. Per germline, CDR1 LNHDA and CDR2 SQIVND (reference sequence). Losses at the gene ends were 5 bases for V and 7 bases for J; bases not matched to a gene: 11. The CDR3 nucleotides are TGTGCCAGTAGTCCACGGCCTAGCGGGGGGGCTGGCGGGGAGCTGTTTTTT. Translation gives CASSPRPSGGAGGELFF.

This clone was recorded only once. The J gene is TRBJ2-3, the V gene TRBV6-4; 7 bases fit TRBD2. Germline CDR1 reads MRHNA; CDR2 reads SNTAGT. V shed 2 bases, J shed 3 bases, and the junction held 5 bases outside the gene matches. The length of the CDR3 is 15 residues. In nucleotides, the CDR3 is TGTGCCAGCAGTGACCTCGTGGGAGGGACAGATACGCAGTATTTT. This sequence encodes CASSDLVGGTDTQYF.

The rearrangement links TRBV4-1 to TRBJ1-1, with D tentatively TRBD1 (5 bases). The germline V gene has CDR1 MGHRA and CDR2 YSYEKL. CDR3 length: 14 residues. V gave up 8 bases and J gave up 2 bases, with 15 bases separating them. The CDR3 DNA sequence: TGCGCCAGCCGTGACAGAGAATCTAACACTGAAGCTTTCTTT. This sequence encodes CASRDRESNTEAFF.